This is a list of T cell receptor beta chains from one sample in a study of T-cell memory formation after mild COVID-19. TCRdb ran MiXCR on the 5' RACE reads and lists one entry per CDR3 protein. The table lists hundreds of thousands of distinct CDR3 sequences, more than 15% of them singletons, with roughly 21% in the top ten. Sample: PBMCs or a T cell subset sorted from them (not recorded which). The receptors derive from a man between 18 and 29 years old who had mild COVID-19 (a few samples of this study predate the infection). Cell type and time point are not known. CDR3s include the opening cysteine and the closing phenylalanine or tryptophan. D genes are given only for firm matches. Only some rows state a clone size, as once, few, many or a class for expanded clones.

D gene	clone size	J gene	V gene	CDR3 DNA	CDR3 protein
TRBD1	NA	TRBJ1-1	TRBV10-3	TGTGCCATCACTGGGACAGGGGGGAACACTGAAGCTTTCTTT	CAITGTGGNTEAFF
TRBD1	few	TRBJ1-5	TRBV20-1	TGCAGTGCTAGAGGGGGGGACAGGGTACAGCCCCAGCATTTT	CSARGGDRVQPQHF
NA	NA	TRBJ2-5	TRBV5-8	TGTGCCAGCAGCTTAGGCGCAGGGGTAGCGGAAGAGACCCAGTACTTC	CASSLGAGVAEETQYF
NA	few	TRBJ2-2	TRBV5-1	TGCGCCAGCAGCTTGGATGGACAGTTGAACACCGGGGAGCTGTTTTTT	CASSLDGQLNTGELFF
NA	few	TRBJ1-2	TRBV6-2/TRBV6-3	TGTGCCAGCAGCATCCTCGGGGGCAACTATGGCTACACCTTC	CASSILGGNYGYTF
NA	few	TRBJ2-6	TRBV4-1	TGCGCCAGCAGCGCAACCTCTCTGTCTGGGGCCAACGTCCTGACTTTC	CASSATSLSGANVLTF
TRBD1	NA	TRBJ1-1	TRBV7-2	TGTGCCAGCAGCTTGGACAGGGATAGGTCGGGCACTGAAGCTTTCTTT	CASSLDRDRSGTEAFF
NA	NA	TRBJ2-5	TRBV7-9	TGTGCCAGCAGCTTAGGCCAGCCAGGGACCCAGTACTTC	CASSLGQPGTQYF
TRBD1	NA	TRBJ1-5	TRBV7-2	TGTGCCAGCAGCTTAGGGGGACAGTATCAGCCCCAGCATTTT	CASSLGGQYQPQHF
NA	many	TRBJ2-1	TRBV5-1	TGCGCCAGCAGCCCGGGGGTGCCTTACAATGAGCAGTTCTTC	CASSPGVPYNEQFF
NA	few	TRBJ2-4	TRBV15	TGTGCCACCAGTAACGAGCGAAACATTCAGTACTTC	CATSNERNIQYF
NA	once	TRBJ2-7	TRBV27	TGTGCCAGCAGTCCAACCCCCCCGGGCGGCCTCTACGAGCAGTACTTC	CASSPTPPGGLYEQYF
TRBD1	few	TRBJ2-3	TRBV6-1	TGTGCCAGCTTGACGCCCGGGACAGGGGTGGGGAATACGCAGTATTTT	CASLTPGTGVGNTQYF
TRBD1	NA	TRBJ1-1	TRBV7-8	TGTGCCAGCAGCTTAGCGGGACAGGGGGTCCCTGAAGCTTTCTTT	CASSLAGQGVPEAFF
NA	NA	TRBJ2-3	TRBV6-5	TGTGCCAGCAGCCTCGTAGCCCCCCACACAGATACGCAGTATTTT	CASSLVAPHTDTQYF
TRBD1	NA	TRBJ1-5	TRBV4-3	TGCGCCAGCAGCCAAGATGTAGACAGGGGGACCTTGGGGTTTAATCAGCCCCAGCATTTT	CASSQDVDRGTLGFNQPQHF
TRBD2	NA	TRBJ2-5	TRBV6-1	TGTGCCCTTGTTGCGGGGGGGCAAGAGACCCAGTACTTC	CALVAGGQETQYF
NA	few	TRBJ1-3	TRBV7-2	TGTGCCAGCAGCTTTGGTGGGGTATCTGCTGGAAACACCATATATTTT	CASSFGGVSAGNTIYF
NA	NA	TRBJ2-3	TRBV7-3	TGTGCCAGCAGCCCAGTGGGGGCGAACACAGATACGCAGTATTTT	CASSPVGANTDTQYF
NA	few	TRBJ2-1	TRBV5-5	TGTGCCAGCAGCTTGGGCAGATCCAATGAGCAGTTCTTC	CASSLGRSNEQFF
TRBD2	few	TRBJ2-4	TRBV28	TGTGCCAGCAGTCCCCCTCTAGCGGGGATAGCCAAAAACATTCAGTACTTC	CASSPPLAGIAKNIQYF
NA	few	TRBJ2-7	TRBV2	TGTGCCAGCACCGCCGCTACAGGGAAAATTCTCTACGAGCAGTACTTC	CASTAATGKILYEQYF
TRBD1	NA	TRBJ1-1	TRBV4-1	TGCGCCAGCAGCAAACGACAGGGAGGGAACACTGAAGCTTTCTTT	CASSKRQGGNTEAFF
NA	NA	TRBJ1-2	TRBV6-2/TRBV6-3	TGTGCCAGCAGTTACCCCTTCCGGACCCCTACGCGTGGCTACACCTTC	CASSYPFRTPTRGYTF
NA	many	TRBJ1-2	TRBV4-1	TGCGCCAGCAGCCAAGTCATTCCGGGGGACGGTGGCTACACCTTC	CASSQVIPGDGGYTF
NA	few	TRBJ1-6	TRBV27	TGTGCCAGCAGTATATCCGGGACGGTTAATTCACCCCTCCACTTT	CASSISGTVNSPLHF
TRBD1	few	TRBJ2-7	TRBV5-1	TGCGCCAGCAGCCTGTTACAGGGGGCGGGCTACGAGCAGTACTTC	CASSLLQGAGYEQYF
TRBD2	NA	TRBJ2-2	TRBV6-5	TGTGCCGGAGGGCCGGGACTAGCTTTCGGGGAGCTGTTTTTT	CAGGPGLAFGELFF
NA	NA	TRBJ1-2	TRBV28	TGTGCCAGCAGTTTATTCCAGGTTCCTGGCTACACCTTC	CASSLFQVPGYTF
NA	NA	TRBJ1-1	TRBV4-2	TGTGCCAGCAGCCAAGGCCAGGGCCTGAACACTGAAGCTTTCTTT	CASSQGQGLNTEAFF
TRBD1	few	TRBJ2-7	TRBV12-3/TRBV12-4	TGTGCCAGCAGTTTGATTGGACAGGCTGGGGTCGAGCAGTACTTC	CASSLIGQAGVEQYF
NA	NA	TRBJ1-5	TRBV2	TGTGCCAGCAGTGGCGGGTCCCTAAACAATCAGCCCCAGCATTTT	CASSGGSLNNQPQHF
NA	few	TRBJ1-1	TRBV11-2	TGTGCCAGCAGCTTGGGATGGGGGGTTGAAGCTTTCTTT	CASSLGWGVEAFF
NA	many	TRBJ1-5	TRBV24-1	TGTGCCACCAGTGATTTCGGGGTGGGACAGCCCCAGCATTTT	CATSDFGVGQPQHF
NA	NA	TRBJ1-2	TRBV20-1	TGCAGTGCTAGCACAGAAAACTATGGCTACACCTTC	CSASTENYGYTF
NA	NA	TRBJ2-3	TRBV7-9	TGTGCCAGTCTGGGGCCGGGGGCTAGCGTGGTGGATACGCAGTATTTT	CASLGPGASVVDTQYF
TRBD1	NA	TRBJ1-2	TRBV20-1	TGCAGTGCTGAAAGAAGAGAACAGGGGGCGGGTGGATACACCTTC	CSAERREQGAGGYTF
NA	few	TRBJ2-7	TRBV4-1	TGCGCCAGCAGCGCTGCCCCTACCTACGAGCAGTACTTC	CASSAAPTYEQYF